The 15 T cell receptor beta chains given below trace back to one sample, sequenced in a study of T cell responses to AZD1222 COVID-19 vaccine. Profiled with immunoSEQ multiplex PCR; TCRdb holds only in-frame clones, not every one. The table lists around 97,000 clones, approximately 88% of them singletons, with 20% to 25% in the top ten. The sample in question was peripheral blood, obtained on day 0 of AZD1222 vaccination. Receptors originate from an adult in good health.

This sequence joins TRBV28 and TRBJ2-7; 8 positions agree with TRBD1. Trimming took 5 bases from V and 2 from J; bases not matched to a gene: 5. The CDR3 sequence is 14 residues long. In germline, CDR1 is MDHEN, CDR2 SYDVKM. This chain's CDR3 is CASSVSGQAYEQYF. The DNA of the CDR3 is TGTGCCAGCAGTGTATCGGGACAGGCCTACGAGCAGTACTTC. Full variable domain (rest looked up from reference TRBV28 and TRBJ2-7): DVKVTQSSRYLVKRTGEKVFLECVQDMDHENMFWYRQDPGLGLRLIYFSYDVKMKEKGDIPEGYSVSREKKERFSLILESASTNQTSMYLCASSVSGQAYEQYFGPGTRLTVT.

The chain carries TRBV29-1 and TRBJ2-1; TRBD1 or TRBD2 may be the D gene (6 bases each). The V gene's germline CDR1 is SQVTM and CDR2 ANQGSEA. This CDR3 spans 13 amino acids. V lost 7 bases to trimming and J lost 8 bases, with 18 bases between them. This chain's CDR3 is CSAKGGSFDEQFF. The CDR3 bases are TGCAGCGCCAAGGGGGGTTCGTTCGATGAGCAGTTCTTC.

The chain carries TRBV7-9 and TRBJ1-1; a weak D match, TRBD1 (5 bases). Trimming pared 8 bases from V and 0 bases from J, leaving 7 bases between. In germline, CDR1 is SEHNR, CDR2 FQNEAQ (reference sequence). This CDR3 contains 12 residues. CDR3 bases: TGTGCCAGCGGGGGAATGAACACTGAAGCTTTCTTT. Amino acids: CASGGMNTEAFF.

This chain links TRBV7-2 with TRBJ2-1, with 7 bases fitting TRBD2. In germline, CDR1 is SGHTA, CDR2 FQGNSA. V gave up 4 bases and J gave up 7 bases; unmatched junction bases: 13. The CDR3 runs 16 residues. The CDR3 sequence: CASSYPEAGVGNEQFF. CDR3 nucleotides: TGTGCCAGCAGCTACCCGGAGGCGGGAGTGGGGAATGAGCAGTTCTTC.

V is TRBV9 and J is TRBJ2-2, with 7 bases lining up with TRBD2. Trimming cost V 2 bases and J 7 bases; bases outside gene matches: 11. In germline, CDR1 is SGDLS, CDR2 YYNGEE. The CDR3 is 16 amino acids. The DNA for the CDR3 is TGTGCCAGCAGCGTGGACGCGGCGGGAGCTCACGGGGAGCTGTTTTTT. Protein: CASSVDAAGAHGELFF.

This clone appeared a few times. The chain is built from TRBV28 and TRBJ2-1; tentatively, D is TRBD2 (5 bases). Trimming stripped 5 bases from V and 8 bases from J, with 19 bases between. CDR3 size: 15 residues. Per germline, CDR1 MDHEN and CDR2 SYDVKM. In DNA form, the CDR3 reads TGTGCCAGCAGTCCCCCCTCCGAGGGAATGGATGAGCAGTTCTTC. Translating it yields CASSPPSEGMDEQFF.

This chain connects TRBV28 to TRBJ1-6; no clear D gene. Trimming took 6 bases from V and 5 from J, leaving 8 bases between them. Germline values: CDR1 MDHEN, CDR2 SYDVKM. CDR3 length equals 13 residues. The CDR3 is CASSLPDNSPLHF. CDR3 nucleotides: TGTGCCAGCAGCCTCCCTGATAATTCACCCCTCCACTTT.

The V and J genes are TRBV2 and TRBJ1-6, with D unclear. V lost 2 bases and J 5 bases, leaving 1 base between the germline ends. The CDR3 loop spans 12 amino acids. Germline CDR1 is SNHLY and CDR2 is FYNNEI. In DNA, the CDR3 is TGTGCCAGCAGTGAAAATAATTCACCCCTCCACTTT. This codes for CASSENNSPLHF.

The chain is built from TRBV15 and TRBJ1-3; D is undetermined. CDR1 is LNHNV, CDR2 YYDKDF, per germline (reference sequence). V gave up 8 bases and J gave up 5 bases, with 16 bases separating them. CDR3 length: 14 amino acids. CDR3 in amino acids: CATGDIDTRNTIYF. The DNA of the CDR3 is TGTGCCACCGGGGATATTGACACTAGAAACACCATATATTTT.

This chain uses TRBV29-1 with TRBJ2-1, with D possibly TRBD1 on 6 matching bases. The germline V gene encodes CDR1 SQVTM and CDR2 ANQGSEA. V was trimmed by 6 bases and J by 8 bases, leaving 14 bases between them. CDR3 size: 12 residues. CDR3 sequence reads: CSVVKSGDEQFF. The CDR3 DNA follows: TGCAGCGTCGTAAAGTCAGGGGATGAGCAGTTCTTC.

The chain uses TRBV5-1 and TRBJ2-7; TRBD1 aligns across 9 bases. The CDR3 loop spans 15 amino acids. V shed 4 bases and J 2 bases; nucleotides not matched to a gene: 7. Germline V CDR1 and CDR2: SGHRS, YFSETQ. Here the CDR3 reads CASSPDRGSTYEQYF. CDR3 coding DNA: TGCGCCAGCAGCCCTGACAGGGGGTCTACCTACGAGCAGTACTTC.

This clone was seen only a few times. The chain combines TRBV7-2 with TRBJ1-4; D is unclear. Trimming shortened V by 5 bases and J by 5 bases, and 15 bases separated the two germline ends. Germline assignment: CDR1 SGHTA and CDR2 FQGNSA. This CDR3 contains 15 residues. The CDR3 region is CASSIGGWENEKLFF. Written as DNA, the CDR3 is TGTGCCAGCAGCATCGGCGGGTGGGAGAATGAAAAACTGTTTTTT. Full variable domain (missing parts from reference TRBV7-2 and TRBJ1-4): GAGVSQSPSNKVTEKGKDVELRCDPISGHTALYWYRQSLGQGLEFLIYFQGNSAPDKSGLPSDRFSAERTGGSVSTLTIQRTQQEDSAVYLCASSIGGWENEKLFFGSGTQLSVL.

The genes are TRBV5-1 and TRBJ2-1; D is undetermined. CDR1 is SGHRS, CDR2 YFSETQ, per germline. Between the trimmed V and J ends, which lost 4 bases and 0 bases, there was a span of 8 bases. This CDR3 contains 14 residues. The CDR3 sequence is CASSRDTSYNEQFF. The CDR3 coding sequence is TGCGCCAGCAGCAGAGACACCTCCTACAATGAGCAGTTCTTC.

The V gene is TRBV15, the J gene TRBJ2-7, with D perhaps TRBD1 (5 bases). V lost 4 bases and J lost 8, with 12 bases in between. CDR1 is LNHNV, CDR2 YYDKDF, per germline (reference sequence). This CDR3 spans 12 amino acids. In DNA form, the CDR3 reads TGTGCCACCAGCATGGCAGGGCAGAAGCAGTACTTC. Its translation: CATSMAGQKQYF.

This clone was counted between two and nine times. The genes are TRBV7-3 and TRBJ2-7, with D maybe TRBD1 (6 bases). V lost 2 bases, J lost 3 bases, and 11 bases lay in between. The CDR3 loop spans 14 amino acids. Germline V gene sequence: CDR1 SGHTA, CDR2 FQGTGA. CDR3 region: CASSLGGQGYEQYF. The DNA of the CDR3 is TGTGCCAGCAGCTTAGGGGGCCAAGGCTACGAGCAGTACTTC.